The 15 T cell receptor beta chains listed next were all sequenced from one sample in a study of blood T cell repertoires in COVID-19. Sequenced by immunoSEQ multiplex PCR; TCRdb stores in-frame clones only, minus some. Here the sample spans around 190,000 clones, roughly 82% being singletons. Sequenced: peripheral blood. The receptors stem from a woman in her sixties with COVID-19, enrolled during active disease.

V usage is TRBV6-5 and J usage is TRBJ2-5, with D possibly being TRBD2 (6 bases). CDR1 and CDR2 (germline): MNHEY, SVGAGI. This CDR3 comprises 16 residues. Trimming removed 4 bases at V and 5 bases at J, with 20 bases between. The CDR3 region is CASSSPRGGVLETQYF. The DNA for the CDR3 is TGTGCCAGCAGTTCCCCCCGGGGAGGAGTGTTGGAGACCCAGTACTTC.

The chain employs TRBV5-4 and TRBJ2-3, with D possibly TRBD2 on 5 matching bases. Trimming took 0 bases from V and 1 from J, leaving 12 bases between them. The CDR3 has 16 amino acids. Germline V CDR1 and CDR2: SGHNT, YYREEE (reference sequence). Written as DNA, the CDR3 is TGTGCCAGCAGCTTGGGCTTGGGGAGCGGCACAGATACGCAGTATTTT. Amino acids: CASSLGLGSGTDTQYF. Drawing the rest from reference TRBV5-4 and TRBJ2-3, the complete variable domain is ETGVTQSPTHLIKTRGQQVTLRCSSQSGHNTVSWYQQALGQGPQFIFQYYREEENGRGNFPPRFSGLQFPNYSSELNVNALELDDSALYLCASSLGLGSGTDTQYFGPGTRLTVL.

This chain connects TRBV5-1 to TRBJ2-6, with a possible D match to TRBD1 (5 bases). This CDR3 has 16 residues. The ends were cut back, 0 bases at V and 0 bases at J, with 7 bases in the middle. Germline V gene sequence: CDR1 SGHRS, CDR2 YFSETQ. The CDR3: CASSLEGASGANVLTF. CDR3 in DNA: TGCGCCAGCAGCTTGGAAGGGGCCTCTGGGGCCAACGTCCTGACTTTC.

This chain connects TRBV2 to TRBJ1-2; 9 bases agree with TRBD1. This CDR3 has 13 amino acids. V lost 4 bases, J lost 8 bases, and 5 bases stayed unmatched. The germline V gene encodes CDR1 SNHLY and CDR2 FYNNEI. The DNA of the CDR3 is TGTGCCAGCAGTGGAAGGACAGGGGCCGGCTACACCTTC. Residues: CASSGRTGAGYTF.

The genes are TRBV15 and TRBJ2-1; 14 bases are shared with TRBD2. The CDR3 runs 19 residues. Trimming removed 1 base from V and 2 bases from J; junction bases left unmatched: 7. Germline lookup yields CDR1 LNHNV and CDR2 YYDKDF (reference sequence). CDR3 in amino acids: CATSRAGLAGGSAYNEQFF. The CDR3 nucleotides read TGTGCCACCAGCAGAGCCGGACTAGCGGGGGGATCTGCCTACAATGAGCAGTTCTTC.

The chain employs TRBV5-1 and TRBJ1-3; a possible D gene is TRBD1 (6 bases). Trimming took off 2 bases at V and 0 bases at J, with 12 bases between the two ends. The CDR3 runs 16 residues. The germline V gene encodes CDR1 SGHRS and CDR2 YFSETQ. The CDR3 DNA follows: TGCGCCAGCAGCTTACAGGGCCCCAGCTCTGGAAACACCATATATTTT. It codes for CASSLQGPSSGNTIYF.

The gene calls are TRBV5-4 and TRBJ1-2; the match to TRBD1 covers 8 bases. This CDR3 spans 13 amino acids. CDR1 is SGHNT, CDR2 YYREEE, per germline (reference sequence). Trimming removed 4 bases from V and 8 bases from J; junction bases left unmatched: 7. CDR3 residues: CASSGQGRGGYTF. The CDR3 nucleotides read TGTGCCAGCAGCGGACAGGGACGGGGCGGCTACACCTTC.

The chain couples TRBV5-1 to TRBJ2-5, with D perhaps TRBD2 (5 bases). The CDR3 totals 17 residues. CDR1 and CDR2 from the germline V gene are SGHRS and YFSETQ. The ends were cut back, 1 base at V and 2 bases at J, with 18 bases in the middle. CDR3 protein: CASSLPVGRLAQETQYF. The CDR3 bases are TGCGCCAGCAGCTTGCCTGTGGGTCGGCTAGCTCAAGAGACCCAGTACTTC.

The chain couples TRBV15 to TRBJ1-4; D is ambiguous. The CDR3 length is 13 residues. Trimming took 2 bases from V and 3 from J, leaving 4 bases between them. Germline loops: CDR1 LNHNV, CDR2 YYDKDF (reference sequence). The CDR3 spells CATSRSSNEKLFF. The DNA for the CDR3 is TGTGCCACCAGCAGATCCTCTAATGAAAAACTGTTTTTT.

The chain is built from TRBV28 and TRBJ1-6; possibly TRBD1 for D (6 bases). CDR1 is MDHEN and CDR2 is SYDVKM in the germline V gene. This CDR3 is 16 amino acids long. Deletions cut 6 bases from V and 8 bases from J, with 20 bases between. The CDR3 DNA is TGTGCCAGCAGCTCCACCCAACAGGGTAACTATTCACCCCTCCACTTT. Its translation: CASSSTQQGNYSPLHF.

This rearrangement joins TRBV28 to TRBJ1-1, with D perhaps matching TRBD1 (5 bases). The CDR3 totals 14 residues. The V end lost 6 bases, the J end lost 0 bases, and 11 bases lay between the germline ends. CDR1 and CDR2 from the germline V gene are MDHEN and SYDVKM. The CDR3, as DNA: TGTGCCAGCAGGAACAGGCTTATGAACACTGAAGCTTTCTTT. Amino acids: CASRNRLMNTEAFF.

The J gene is TRBJ1-3, the V gene TRBV7-9; TRBD1 agrees at 7 bases. The V and J ends lost 4 bases and 2 bases, in that order; junction bases with no gene match: 2. The CDR3 loop spans 14 amino acids. Germline V gives CDR1 SEHNR, CDR2 FQNEAQ (reference sequence). The CDR3 DNA is TGTGCCAGCAGCTCGGGGACAGCTGGAAACACCATATATTTT. Translating gives CASSSGTAGNTIYF.

The genes are TRBV28 and TRBJ2-6; a weak D match, TRBD1 (7 bases). Trimming left V 3 bases short and J 4 bases short, with 19 bases between. The length of the CDR3 is 18 residues. Germline-derived CDR1 and CDR2 are MDHEN and SYDVKM. The CDR3 DNA reads as TGTGCCAGCAGTTTGGTGGAGGGCAGGGGGAACGGGGCCAACGTCCTGACTTTC. Translating gives CASSLVEGRGNGANVLTF.

The chain has TRBV6-5 and TRBJ1-6; TRBD1 might be the D (6 bases). The V gene lost 10 bases and the J gene lost 6 bases, with 19 bases spanning the gap. The CDR3 has 15 residues. Germline V gives CDR1 MNHEY, CDR2 SVGAGI. DNA of the CDR3: TGTGCCAACTCTATAGGGGGTTTGGGTAATTCACCCCTCCACTTT. This codes for CANSIGGLGNSPLHF.

The rearrangement links TRBV6-9 to TRBJ1-4; 8 bases agree with TRBD1. The CDR3 runs to 14 residues. Germline values: CDR1 MNHGY, CDR2 SVAAGI. Trimming at V came to 10 bases and at J to 1 base, leaving 5 bases not matched to a gene. CDR3 protein: CATVTGGTNEKLFF. The CDR3 nucleotides read TGTGCCACCGTCACAGGGGGAACTAATGAAAAACTGTTTTTT.